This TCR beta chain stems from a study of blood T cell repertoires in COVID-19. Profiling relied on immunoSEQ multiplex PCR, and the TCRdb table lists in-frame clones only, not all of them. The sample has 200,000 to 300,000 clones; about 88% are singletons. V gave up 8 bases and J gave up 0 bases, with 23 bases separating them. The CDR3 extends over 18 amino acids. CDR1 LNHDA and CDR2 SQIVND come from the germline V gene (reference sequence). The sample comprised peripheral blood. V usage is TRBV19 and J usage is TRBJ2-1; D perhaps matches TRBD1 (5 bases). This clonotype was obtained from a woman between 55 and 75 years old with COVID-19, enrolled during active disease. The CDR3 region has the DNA TGTGCCAGTGGATCACGGTGGGGCGGACCAAGCTCCTACAATGAGCAGTTCTTC. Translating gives CASGSRWGGPSSYNEQFF.